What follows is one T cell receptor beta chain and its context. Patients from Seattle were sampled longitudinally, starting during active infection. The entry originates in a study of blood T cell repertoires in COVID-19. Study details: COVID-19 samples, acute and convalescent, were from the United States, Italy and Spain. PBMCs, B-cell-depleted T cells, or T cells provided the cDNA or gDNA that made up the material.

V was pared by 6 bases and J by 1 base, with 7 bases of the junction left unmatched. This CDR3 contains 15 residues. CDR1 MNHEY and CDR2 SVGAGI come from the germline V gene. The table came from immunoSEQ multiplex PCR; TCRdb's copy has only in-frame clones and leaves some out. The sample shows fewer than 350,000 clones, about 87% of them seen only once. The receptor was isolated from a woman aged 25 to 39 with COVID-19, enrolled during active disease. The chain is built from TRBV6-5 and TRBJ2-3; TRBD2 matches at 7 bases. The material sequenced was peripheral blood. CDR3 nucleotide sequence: TGTGCCAGCAGCATGGACGGACTAGGCACAGATACGCAGTATTTT. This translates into CASSMDGLGTDTQYF.